This T cell receptor beta chain was profiled in a study of cytomegalovirus exposure and HLA in healthy donors. Notes on this clone: Its target is not known.

Overall study results and limits: Listed as cytomegalovirus-associated were 150 to 200 TCR beta chains.

Profiling relied on immunoSEQ multiplex PCR, and the TCRdb table lists in-frame clones only, not all of them. The sample has 97,000 or so clones; roughly 87% are singletons. CDR1 is MRHNA and CDR2 is SNTAGT in the germline V gene. CDR3 length: 16 residues. Losses at the gene ends were 0 bases for V and 1 base for J; bases not matched to a gene: 1. V is TRBV6-4 and J is TRBJ2-3; 10 bases agree with TRBD2. The receptor comes from a man in his late teens or twenties in good health and CMV-seropositive. The source material was PBMCs. CDR3 nucleotides: TGTGCCAGCAGTGACTCCGGGACTAGCGGCACAGATACGCAGTATTTT. The encoded protein is CASSDSGTSGTDTQYF.